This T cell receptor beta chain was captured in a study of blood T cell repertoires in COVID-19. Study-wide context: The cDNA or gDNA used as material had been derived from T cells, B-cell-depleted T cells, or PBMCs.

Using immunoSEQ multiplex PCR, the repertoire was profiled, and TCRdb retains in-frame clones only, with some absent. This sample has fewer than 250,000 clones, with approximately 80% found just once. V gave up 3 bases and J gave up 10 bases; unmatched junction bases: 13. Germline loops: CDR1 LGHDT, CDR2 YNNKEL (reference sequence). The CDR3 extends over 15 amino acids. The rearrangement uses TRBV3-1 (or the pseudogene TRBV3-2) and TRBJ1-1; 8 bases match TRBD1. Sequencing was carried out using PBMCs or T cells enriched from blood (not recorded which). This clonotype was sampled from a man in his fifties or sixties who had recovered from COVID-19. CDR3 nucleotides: TGTGCCAGCAGCCATTCGGACAGGGCCGCCTGGGGAGCTTTCTTT. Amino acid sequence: CASSHSDRAAWGAFF.